The 3 T cell receptor beta chains below were found in one sample sequenced in a study of brain metastases from non-small cell lung cancer. Sequenced by immunoSEQ multiplex PCR; TCRdb stores in-frame clones only, minus some. The top ten clones hold roughly a fifth of a sample with over a thousand clones, about 82% of them seen once. Material for sequencing was tumor-adjacent normal tissue. The receptors originated from a donor aged 40 or older with non-small cell lung cancer.

On this clone itself: One end of the junction is discordant with germline, which a read error may explain. Other DNA sequences in the same sample also yield this CDR3. This sequence joins TRBV25-1 and TRBJ2-1, with 10 bases fitting TRBD2. CDR3 size: 14 residues. Germline assignment: CDR1 MGHDK and CDR2 SYGVNS. The CDR3 loop reads CASSLAGAVDEQFF. The CDR3 DNA sequence: TGTGCCAGCAGCCTAGCGGGAGCGGTCGATGAACAGTTCTTC.

The rearrangement links TRBV29-1 to TRBJ1-1; 9 bases are shared with TRBD1. The CDR3 is 14 residues long. V shed 5 bases and J 5 bases; nucleotides not matched to a gene: 9. Germline CDR1 is SQVTM and CDR2 is ANQGSEA. The CDR3 DNA follows: TGCAGCGTTCCGGGACAGGGATCAGGGACTGAAGCTTTCTTT. Translated: CSVPGQGSGTEAFF.

This chain joins TRBV30 and TRBJ2-7, with D maybe TRBD2 (5 bases). Trimming removed 2 bases at V and 3 bases at J, with 14 bases between. The CDR3 sequence is 14 residues long. The germline V gene encodes CDR1 GTSNPN and CDR2 SVGIG (reference sequence). CDR3 in amino acids: CAWSKRELFYEQYF. The CDR3, as DNA: TGTGCCTGGAGTAAAAGGGAGTTATTCTACGAGCAGTACTTC.